This T cell receptor (beta chain) was retrieved from a study of human T cells and chemical hapten exposure (dated by TCRdb to 2020 to 2022). Study-wide context: For sensitization, 2% DPC in acetone was applied to a 2 cm by 2 cm area of upper inner arm skin. Weekly therapeutic DPC doses were additionally applied to the scalp of patients throughout the roughly 25-week study period. Patch testing on the upper back used Finn chambers containing 0.01% DPC, with scoring done after 6 days according to International Contact Dermatitis Research Group standards. Alopecia areata with under or over 50% scalp involvement, alopecia totalis and alopecia universalis were represented in the patient cohort, which was mostly female. Libraries were combined into a pool for sequencing, and differences in TCR yield between samples came mainly from small differences in library volumes within the pool. This study followed changes in the peripheral blood TCR repertoire in vivo during primary and secondary sensitization of alopecia patients to the hapten diphenylcyclopropenone (DPC). Blood samples were taken from patients before sensitization (week 0) and at 2, 6 and about 24 weeks after DPC sensitization. Blood for TCR sequencing was provided by twenty-nine alopecia patients at one to four time points (pre-sensitization, 2, 6 and 24 weeks). Overall study results and their limits: All patients had alopecia, a presumed autoimmune disease, so their immune response might differ from that of healthy individuals. The number of PT1 expanded TCRs positively correlated with patch test score, significant at thresholds 8, 16 and 32 but not 4. Significantly more large CDR3 similarity clusters were formed by expanded TCRs than by pre-sensitization or healthy control sets, consistent with antigen-driven responses. DPC sensitization did not change how many TCRs were above 1 in 1000 frequency, and no evidence was found of alterations in global repertoire structure. Repeated subsampling changed both the strength of the expansion versus patch-test correlation and the threshold at which that correlation became significant.

Preparation of the library involved RACE. This sample was sequenced with a NextSeq 500. During library preparation, unique molecular identifiers were attached to individual cDNA molecules so that TCRs could be counted in a quantitative, reproducible way. From each blood RNA sample, both TCR alpha and TCR beta chains were sequenced. The authors' analysis ran thus. A median of around 100,000 TCRs per sample was observed, with a range of roughly 20,000 to 700,000. The Decombinator software suite was used to annotate the V, J and CDR3 of the TCR reads. Every sample was subsampled to the same number of TCRs (28,000) for the PS versus PT1 abundance plots. TCRs were defined as expanded if absent before sensitization and observed at least eight times at the 2-week time point. TCRdb redid the processing of the public reads, applying fastp at Q25 and MiXCR, and retained in-frame beta chains. Identical CDR3 protein sequences are pooled into one entry, listed with their most common genes and DNA. Here the V and J calls rest on TCRdb's processing, not on the authors' analysis. This sample is represented by 350,000 to 450,000 distinct CDR3 sequences; less than 6.5% of them were singletons. Jointly, the top ten make up 2% to 3% of the sample.

The intended sense of this specimen's time point label: pre-sensitization, week 0. This specimen's treatment or condition label, interpreted: therapeutic diphenylcyclopropenone sensitization with weekly scalp DPC. Blood at each patch-test visit was drawn before the patch test was applied. Eligible patients were aged 18 to 70, diagnosed with alopecia, deemed suitable for DPC therapy, and excluded if pregnant. Unfractionated whole blood was collected in Tempus Blood RNA tubes, and total RNA was extracted from that blood. V is reduced by 8 bases and J by 2 bases, leaving a spacing of 12 bases between them. There are 14 amino acids in the CDR3, from cysteine to phenylalanine inclusive. The entry retains the CDR3 DNA only, 42 bases that are in frame from base 1. From a lookup of the germline V gene, CDR1 and CDR2 are ENHRY and SYGVKD. Concerning this clonotype itself: There is no known antigen for this receptor. Qualities for individual bases were not recorded, and no much larger clone is one base off.

This clonotype was sampled from a woman aged 50 to 60 with alopecia areata. Some clones in this sample may be carry-over from other donors' samples. The chain couples TRBV10-3 to TRBJ2-2, with a tentative D gene TRBD1 over 6 matching bases. The material was whole blood, obtained in connection with sensitization to the hapten diphenylcyclopropenone (DPC). The CDR3 reads as follows: CAIPRDKNTGELFF. The nucleotides read TGTGCCATCCCCCGGGACAAAAACACCGGGGAGCTGTTTTTT.